One and the same sample provided the 15 T cell receptor beta chains below, sequenced in a study of T cell repertoires in cytomegalovirus infection. These receptors' antigens are unknown. TCRdb fed the reads into MiXCR, producing one record per CDR3 protein. The repertoire holds about 360,000 distinct CDR3 sequences, with just under 35% as singletons. The sequenced sample was cultured PBMCs, obtained from culture after CMV antigen stimulation. These receptors all stem from a human donor in good health (CMV status not recorded). Some clones in this sample may be carry-over from other donors' samples.

This clonotype has more than one count but fewer than ten. The chain couples TRBV7-8 to TRBJ2-1, with a possible D match to TRBD2 (6 bases). Trimming stripped 0 bases from V and 0 bases from J, with 21 bases between. The CDR3 runs to 20 residues. Germline assignment: CDR1 SGHVS and CDR2 FQNEAQ. CDR3 in DNA: TGTGCCAGCAGCTTAGCTCCTACTAGCATGGTTAGGGTCTCCTACAATGAGCAGTTCTTC. It translates to CASSLAPTSMVRVSYNEQFF.

This clonotype was counted many times. V gene TRBV7-2 combines with J gene TRBJ2-7; TRBD1 agrees at 12 bases. The junction had 6 bases not matched to a gene; V was cut back by 5 bases and J by 4 bases. This CDR3 region has 15 residues. From germline, CDR1 is SGHTA and CDR2 FQGNSA. CDR3 sequence: CASSPGTGGGYEQYF. DNA of the CDR3: TGTGCCAGCAGCCCTGGGACAGGGGGCGGGTACGAGCAGTACTTC. Filled out from reference TRBV7-2 and TRBJ2-7, the complete variable domain reads GAGVSQSPSNKVTEKGKDVELRCDPISGHTALYWYRQSLGQGLEFLIYFQGNSAPDKSGLPSDRFSAERTGGSVSTLTIQRTQQEDSAVYLCASSPGTGGGYEQYFGPGTRLTVT.

This clonotype was detected only once. This chain links TRBV7-9 with TRBJ1-3; TRBD1 is a possible D gene (6 bases). CDR1 and CDR2 from the germline V gene are SEHNR and FQNEAQ (reference sequence). This CDR3 spans 16 amino acids. V dropped 3 bases and J dropped 0 bases, with 12 bases sitting between them. The CDR3 nucleotides are TGTGCCAGCAGCTTCGATGGGGGCGGCTCTGGAAACACCATATATTTT. This gives the protein CASSFDGGGSGNTIYF. The whole variable domain, remainder taken from reference TRBV7-9 and TRBJ1-3, is DTGVSQNPRHKITKRGQNVTFRCDPISEHNRLYWYRQTLGQGPEFLTYFQNEAQLEKSRLLSDRFSAERPKGSFSTLEIQRTEQGDSAMYLCASSFDGGGSGNTIYFGEGSWLTVV.

The chain combines TRBV12-3 or TRBV12-4 with TRBJ2-3; a possible D gene is TRBD1 (5 bases). The germline V and J ends were trimmed by 6 bases and 1 base, with 17 bases remaining between them. CDR3 length: 16 residues. CDR3 in amino acids: CASSDPRRVRTDTQYF. CDR3 nucleotide sequence: TGTGCCAGCAGCGACCCACGCAGGGTACGCACAGATACGCAGTATTTT.

The rearrangement uses TRBV7-2 and TRBJ1-2; D uncertain. The CDR3 has 13 residues. V gave up 4 bases and J gave up 6 bases, with 12 bases separating them. Germline CDR1 is SGHTA and CDR2 is FQGNSA. CDR3 nucleotides: TGTGCCAGCAGCTCCTCGGGTAGGGATGGCTACACCTTC. It specifies CASSSSGRDGYTF.

The V call is TRBV19, the J call TRBJ1-2; D might be TRBD1 (5 bases). The CDR3 covers 15 residues. The V and J ends lost 9 bases and 0 bases respectively, with 17 bases between them. The V gene's germline CDR1 is LNHDA and CDR2 SQIVND (reference sequence). The CDR3 is CASLEEGASNYGYTF. In DNA form, the CDR3 reads TGTGCCAGCCTTGAGGAAGGGGCCTCTAACTATGGCTACACCTTC.

This clonotype was seen only a few times. J is TRBJ2-4 and V is TRBV10-3; no clear D gene. The germline V gene has CDR1 ENHRY and CDR2 SYGVKD. There are 15 residues in the CDR3. V dropped 0 bases and J dropped 1 base, with 7 bases sitting between them. The CDR3 reads CAISESSEAKNIQYF. CDR3 bases: TGTGCCATCAGTGAGTCGAGTGAGGCCAAAAACATTCAGTACTTC.

This clonotype was counted between two and nine times. The chain uses TRBV12-3 or TRBV12-4 and TRBJ2-1; D is perhaps TRBD2 (5 bases). The CDR3 runs 15 residues. V was shortened by 2 bases and J by 0 bases, with 8 bases between the two germline ends. This CDR3 is CASSLSGISYNEQFF. DNA for the CDR3: TGTGCCAGCAGTTTATCGGGGATCTCCTACAATGAGCAGTTCTTC.

This rearrangement joins TRBV7-9 to TRBJ1-1; D remains ambiguous. The CDR3 runs 14 residues. Trimming cost V 5 bases and J 1 base, with 11 bases left between them. The V gene's germline CDR1 is SEHNR and CDR2 FQNEAQ (reference sequence). CDR3 coding DNA: TGTGCCAGCAGCCCTGGTGCTGCGAACACTGAAGCTTTCTTT. Translation gives CASSPGAANTEAFF.

This clonotype was seen only a few times. This chain links TRBV4-1 with TRBJ2-5; 7 bases align to TRBD1. Trimming at V came to 5 bases and at J to 5 bases, leaving 8 bases not matched to a gene. Germline assignment: CDR1 MGHRA and CDR2 YSYEKL. This CDR3 is built from 14 residues. The CDR3 sequence: CASSKQQGLETQYF. Here the CDR3 DNA reads TGCGCCAGCAGCAAGCAACAGGGGTTGGAGACCCAGTACTTC.

This clonotype was observed a few times. The rearrangement uses TRBV7-6 and TRBJ2-1; tentative D call: TRBD2 (5 bases). Germline V CDR1 and CDR2: SGHVS, FNYEAQ. With 5 bases removed from V and 5 bases from J, the gap between germline ends came to 16 bases. The CDR3 sequence is 15 residues long. The CDR3 DNA reads TGTGCCAGCAGCCCCCGCCTCGGACTGAACAATGAGCAGTTCTTC. Protein product: CASSPRLGLNNEQFF.

This clonotype was picked up many times. V gene TRBV29-1 combines with J gene TRBJ2-5, with D possibly being TRBD1 or TRBD2 (5 bases each). The germline gives CDR1 SQVTM, CDR2 ANQGSEA. This CDR3 spans 13 amino acids. Trimming left V 7 bases short and J 1 base short, with 13 bases between. The CDR3 DNA reads TGCAGCGCTTCCTTGGGACCCCAAGAGACCCAGTACTTC. Its translation is CSASLGPQETQYF.

In this sample, this clonotype turned up many times. The chain couples TRBV7-6 to TRBJ1-1, with 8 bases aligning to TRBD1. J lost 5 bases, V lost 7 bases, and 6 bases had no gene match. In germline, CDR1 is SGHVS, CDR2 FNYEAQ. The CDR3 spans 13 residues. The CDR3 nucleotides read TGTGCCAGCACCCAGGGGGCCGGGACTGAAGCTTTCTTT. Translating gives CASTQGAGTEAFF.

This clonotype was counted only a few times. This chain's CDR3 is CASSVDTGNTIYF. CDR3 nucleotides: TGTGCCAGCAGCGTAGATACGGGAAACACCATATATTTT. The chain carries TRBV9 and TRBJ1-3; D is undetermined. Trimming pared 0 bases from V and 4 bases from J, leaving 5 bases between. Germline V gene sequence: CDR1 SGDLS, CDR2 YYNGEE. There are 13 residues in the CDR3.

This clonotype was seen only a few times. The chain carries TRBV4-3 and TRBJ1-1, with TRBD1 matching 8 bases. Germline V lookup: CDR1 LGHNA, CDR2 YSLEER. The CDR3 sequence is 13 residues long. The J segment lost 4 bases and the V segment lost 4 bases, leaving 2 bases of the junction unmatched. The CDR3 sequence is CASSRTGSTEAFF. DNA for the CDR3: TGCGCCAGCAGCCGGACAGGGAGCACTGAAGCTTTCTTT.